This TCR beta chain is from a study of tumor and adjacent non-tumor tissue in lung cancer. This clonotype was detected once. Antigen unknown. At one of its ends the junction is not consistent with the germline gene, which may arise from a read error. The CDR3 is made up of 18 amino acids. Germline CDR1 is MNHEY and CDR2 is SVGAGI. Study-level points and caveats: Top 100 clones took a larger repertoire share in normal lung. Tumor TCR diversity, when higher, was linked to shorter survival.

A modified ARM-PCR protocol with three rounds of nested PCR amplified TCRbeta. A single record per CDR3 protein comes from TCRdb applying MiXCR to the multiplex PCR reads. The table shows around 100,000 distinct CDR3 sequences, with roughly two thirds occurring only once. The template was RNA from unsorted bulk tissue. The normal lung tissue was taken more than 3 cm from the tumor edge. The specimen sequenced was distant non-tumor lung tissue. The chain employs TRBV6-5 and TRBJ2-6; 8 bases match TRBD1. The clonotype was recovered from a young man with non-small cell lung cancer. The CDR3 is CAGSSSGQVFSGANVLTF. CDR3 in DNA: TGTGCCGGCAGTTCGTCGGGACAGGTGTTCTCTGGGGCCAACGTCCTGACTTTC.